These T cell receptor beta chains were read from a single sample in a study of blood T cell repertoires in COVID-19. Generated by immunoSEQ multiplex PCR, the TCRdb table keeps only in-frame clones and is missing some. The sample holds approximately 150,000 clones; approximately 88% are singletons and the top ten take about 10%. The material sequenced was peripheral blood. Source of these receptors: a man in his fifties or sixties with active or convalescent COVID-19. The CDR3 runs from the conserved cysteine through the conserved F or W. A D gene is named only where the DNA matches it firmly. Some rows mark clone size as missing; the rest say once, few, many or name a class of expanded clone.

TRBJ2-1 TRBV27 . . TGTGCCAGCAGTTTCTCCTCCTACAATGAGCAGTTCTTC CASSFSSYNEQFF
TRBJ1-1 TRBV28 once TRBD1 TGTGCCAGCAGAGTTACAGGGGGAACTGAAGCTTTCTTT CASRVTGGTEAFF
TRBJ1-2 TRBV19 . . TGTGCCAGTAGTGAGGGCACTTACTATGGCTACACCTTC CASSEGTYYGYTF
TRBJ2-3 TRBV6-1 . . TGTGCCAGCAGTGAGGGCCCTCAGACGCAGTATTTT CASSEGPQTQYF
TRBJ2-7 TRBV7-8 . TRBD1 TGTGCCAGCAGCTTAGGGGTCGGACAGGGGGGAACCTACGAGCAGTACTTC CASSLGVGQGGTYEQYF
TRBJ2-5 TRBV7-9 . TRBD2 TGTGCCAGCAGCTCCGAACGACTAGCGGGAGGCTGGCAGACCCAGTACTTC CASSSERLAGGWQTQYF
TRBJ1-5 TRBV19 once . TGTGCCAGTAGTGCGACAGGAAGCAATCAGCCCCAGCATTTT CASSATGSNQPQHF
TRBJ2-4 TRBV5-4 once TRBD1 TGTGCCAGCAGCTTACCCGGGACAGGGAAAAACATTCAGTACTTC CASSLPGTGKNIQYF
TRBJ1-2 TRBV2 . . TGTGCCAGCAGTCCTTCCCGGACAGACTATGGCTACACCTTC CASSPSRTDYGYTF
TRBJ2-5 TRBV28 . . TGTGCCAGCAGTCCCGGAGTCGGGGAGACCCAGTACTTC CASSPGVGETQYF
TRBJ2-7 TRBV30 . . TGTGCCTGGAGTCGTGCGCCTACCTACGAGCAGTACTTC CAWSRAPTYEQYF
TRBJ2-1 TRBV6-2/TRBV6-3 few . TGTGCCAGCAGTTCCCCCGGGAAACCCACCTACAATGAGCAGTTCTTC CASSSPGKPTYNEQFF
TRBJ2-7 TRBV7-3 . TRBD2 TGTGCCAGCAGCCGTGGCGGGAGTAACGAGCAGTACTTC CASSRGGSNEQYF
TRBJ2-7 TRBV19 . TRBD2 TGTGCCAGTAGTATGTTGAGAGAGGGACTAGCGGGAGAATCCTACGAGCAGTACTTC CASSMLREGLAGESYEQYF
TRBJ2-1 TRBV21-1 . . TGTGCCAGCAGCAAAGGCCCTAGCGGAGCCCCTCCGGAGCAGTTCTTC CASSKGPSGAPPEQFF
TRBJ2-5 TRBV21-1 . . TGTGCCAGCAGCACGGGACAGGGGGCTCTGGGTGGAGAAGAGACCCAGTACTTC CASSTGQGALGGEETQYF